This TCR beta chain was documented in a study of blood T cell repertoires in COVID-19. Study details: The samples span acute and convalescent COVID-19 from the United States, Italy and Spain. PBMCs, B-cell-depleted T cells, or T cells provided the cDNA or gDNA that made up the material.

The V end lost 0 bases, the J end lost 4 bases, and 10 bases lay between the germline ends. In germline, CDR1 is SGHRS, CDR2 YFSETQ. The CDR3 length is 14 residues. Original analysis: The authors estimated nucleated cell counts from reference gene primer amplification. Assay used: immunoSEQ multiplex PCR; TCRdb lists only in-frame clones, some missing. V and J calls and clone size are as listed in that table; D and trimming were resolved from the DNA. The table includes about 89,000 clones, over 90% detected once. The chain combines TRBV5-1 with TRBJ1-1, with D unclear. Sequencing used peripheral blood. This TCR was recovered from a human donor with active COVID-19. The donor label of this sample is uncertain. Here the CDR3 reads CASSLEEGSTEAFF. CDR3 DNA sequence: TGCGCCAGCAGCTTGGAGGAGGGAAGCACTGAAGCTTTCTTT.